This record concerns one T cell receptor beta chain sequence. Germline CDR1 and CDR2: MGHRA and YSYEKL. The CDR3 is 13 residues long. V was pared by 4 bases and J by 5 bases, with 12 bases between. The data derive from a study of identical twins. TCRdb fed the 5' RACE reads into MiXCR, producing one record per CDR3 protein. In the table there are roughly 720,000 distinct CDR3 sequences, 15% to 20% of which are singletons. The sample was also linked to a second study, of T cells expressing NK-cell markers. That source notes: Sequencing of TCR beta repertoires drew on sorted CD3+CD56+NKG2C+, CD3+CD56+NKG2C- and CD3+CD56-NKG2C+ T cells. Just one sequenced donor of eight was HCMV-seronegative, while seven were seropositive.

This clonotype originated in a woman under 30 in good health. The V gene is TRBV4-1, the J gene TRBJ2-7; D gene uncertain. Sequencing was carried out using PBMCs. CDR3 loop: CASSPSRANEQYF. CDR3 DNA: TGCGCCAGCAGCCCCTCAAGAGCCAACGAGCAGTACTTC.